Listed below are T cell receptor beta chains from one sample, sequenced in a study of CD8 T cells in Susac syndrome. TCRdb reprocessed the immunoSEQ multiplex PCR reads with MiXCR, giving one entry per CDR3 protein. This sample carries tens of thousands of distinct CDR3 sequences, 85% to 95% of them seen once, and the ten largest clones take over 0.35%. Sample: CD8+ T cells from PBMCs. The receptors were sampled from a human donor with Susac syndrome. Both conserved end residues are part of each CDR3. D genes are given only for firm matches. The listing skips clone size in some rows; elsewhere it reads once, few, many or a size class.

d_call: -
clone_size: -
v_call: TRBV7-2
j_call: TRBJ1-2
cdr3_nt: TGTGCCAGCAACATTTTGGCTGGCTACACCTTC
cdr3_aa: CASNILAGYTF

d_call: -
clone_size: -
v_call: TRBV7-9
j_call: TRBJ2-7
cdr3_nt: TGTGCCAGCAGCAACCCCAGCTCCTACGAGCAGTACTTC
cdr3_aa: CASSNPSSYEQYF

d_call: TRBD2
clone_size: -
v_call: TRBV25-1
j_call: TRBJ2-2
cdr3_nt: TGTGCCAGCAGTTTAGGGACTAGCGGGAGAGCGAACACCGGGGAGCTGTTTTTT
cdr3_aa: CASSLGTSGRANTGELFF

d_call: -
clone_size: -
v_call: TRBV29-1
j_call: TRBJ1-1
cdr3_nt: TGCAGCGCCCCGAATGAGGGTGTTTCCACTGAAGCTTTCTTT
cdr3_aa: CSAPNEGVSTEAFF

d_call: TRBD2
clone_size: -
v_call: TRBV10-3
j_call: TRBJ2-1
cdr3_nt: TGTGCCATCAATAGCGGGAGCAGCAATGAGCAGTTCTTC
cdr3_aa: CAINSGSSNEQFF

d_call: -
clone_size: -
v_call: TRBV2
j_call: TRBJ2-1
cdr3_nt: TGTGCCAGCAGTGAAGGACAGCAGCAGTTCTTC
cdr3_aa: CASSEGQQQFF

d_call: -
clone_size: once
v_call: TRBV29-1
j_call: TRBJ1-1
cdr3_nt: TGCAGCGTTGAAGATATGGGGAGGGCTTTCTTT
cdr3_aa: CSVEDMGRAFF

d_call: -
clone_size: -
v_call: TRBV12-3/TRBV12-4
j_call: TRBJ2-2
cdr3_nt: TGTGCCAGCAACTCTCAGGGAACCGGGGAGCTGTTTTTT
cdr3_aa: CASNSQGTGELFF

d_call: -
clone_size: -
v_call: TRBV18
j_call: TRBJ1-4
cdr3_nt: TGTGCCAGCTCACCAATCCGGGATGAAAAACTGTTTTTT
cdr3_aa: CASSPIRDEKLFF

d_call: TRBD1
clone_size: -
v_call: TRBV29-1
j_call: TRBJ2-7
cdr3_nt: TGCAGCGTTGAGGACGGGACAGGGACCTACGAGCAGTACTTC
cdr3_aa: CSVEDGTGTYEQYF

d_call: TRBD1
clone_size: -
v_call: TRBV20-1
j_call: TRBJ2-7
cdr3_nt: TGCAGTGCCAGGGGGTACAGGGATGCGGACGAGCAGTACTTC
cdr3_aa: CSARGYRDADEQYF

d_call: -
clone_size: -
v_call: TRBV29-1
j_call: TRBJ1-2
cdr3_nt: TGCAGCGTTGACGGTGGCTACACCTTC
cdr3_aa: CSVDGGYTF

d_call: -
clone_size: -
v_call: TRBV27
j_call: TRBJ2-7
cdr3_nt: TGTGCCAGCAGTTTATCCGCTAGCTTCGGCTACGAGCAGTACTTC
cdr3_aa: CASSLSASFGYEQYF

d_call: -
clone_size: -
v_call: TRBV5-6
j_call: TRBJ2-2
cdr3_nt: TGTGCCAGCAGCTTGGAACAGGACACCGGGGAGCTGTTTTTT
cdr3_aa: CASSLEQDTGELFF

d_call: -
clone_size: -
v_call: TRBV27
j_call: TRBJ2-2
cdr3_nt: TGTGCCAGCAGTTATAAGACCACCGGGGAGCTGTTTTTT
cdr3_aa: CASSYKTTGELFF

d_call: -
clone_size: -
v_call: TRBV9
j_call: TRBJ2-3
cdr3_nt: TGTGCCAGCAGCGTGTCCGACACCGACATTATTACGCAGTATTTT
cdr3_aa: CASSVSDTDIITQYF

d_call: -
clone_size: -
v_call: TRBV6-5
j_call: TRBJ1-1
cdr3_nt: TGTGCCAGCAGTTGGGCGGGAATGACTGAAGCTTTCTTT
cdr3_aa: CASSWAGMTEAFF

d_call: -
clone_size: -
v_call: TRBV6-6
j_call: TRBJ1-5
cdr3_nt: TGTGCCAGCAGTTCCGGGACAAGCCATCAGCCCCAGCATTTT
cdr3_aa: CASSSGTSHQPQHF

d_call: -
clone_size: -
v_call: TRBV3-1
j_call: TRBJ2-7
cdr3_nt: TGTGCCAGCAGCCAAGTGGATGGGGGGTACGAGCAGTACTTC
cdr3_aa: CASSQVDGGYEQYF

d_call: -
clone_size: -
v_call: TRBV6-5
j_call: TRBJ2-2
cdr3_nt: TGTGCCAGCAGTTACTCCGACCCCGGGGAGCTGTTTTTT
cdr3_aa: CASSYSDPGELFF